Listed below are T cell receptor beta chains from one sample, sequenced in a study of T cell repertoires in cytomegalovirus infection. One entry per CDR3 protein results from TCRdb running MiXCR on the reads. This sample has approximately 630,000 distinct CDR3 sequences, with 20% to 30% found just once. Sample: CD8+ T cells from PBMCs. These receptors all come from a human donor in good health (CMV status not recorded). Some clones in this sample may be carry-over from other donors' samples. Both conserved end residues are part of each CDR3. D genes are given only for firm matches. Clone size is not always given. Where it is, it says once, few, many or a class for expanded clones.

abundance,d_gene,v_gene,len,j_gene,CDR3nt,CDR3aa
many,-,TRBV7-9,15,TRBJ2-3,TGTGCCAGCAGCCCCTCAAGCACCCGCACAGATACGCAGTATTTT,CASSPSSTRTDTQYF
-,-,TRBV14,15,TRBJ1-6,TGTGCCAGCAGCCAAGAGGGGTTTGGGAATTCACCCCTCCACTTT,CASSQEGFGNSPLHF
few,TRBD2,TRBV7-6,14,TRBJ2-3,TGTGCCACGGGGGGGGGGAGTCACACAGATACGCAGTATTTT,CATGGGSHTDTQYF
-,-,TRBV2,17,TRBJ1-2,TGTGCCAGCAGACATTCGGGACGGACTACTCCTAACTATGGCTACACCTTC,CASRHSGRTTPNYGYTF
-,TRBD2,TRBV20-1,16,TRBJ2-1,TGCAGTGCTTTAGGGAGCGGGGTCGGCTCCTACAATGAGCAGTTCTTC,CSALGSGVGSYNEQFF
-,TRBD1,TRBV20-1,16,TRBJ2-7,TGCAGTGCTAGAGACGCCGGGACAGGCAAATCCTACGAGCAGTACTTC,CSARDAGTGKSYEQYF
few,TRBD1,TRBV20-1,15,TRBJ1-1,TGCAGTGCTACCGGGGGAGGGGGCTTTGACACTGAAGCTTTCTTT,CSATGGGGFDTEAFF
few,TRBD1,TRBV27,18,TRBJ2-6,TGTGCCAGCAGTCCCAAGACAGGGGCCTTCTCTGGGGCCAACGTCCTGACTTTC,CASSPKTGAFSGANVLTF
few,-,TRBV5-5,13,TRBJ2-1,TGTGCCAGCAGCTCGACAGTCCTTAATGAGCAGTTCTTC,CASSSTVLNEQFF
-,-,TRBV19,13,TRBJ2-1,TGTGCCAGTAGTGGAGTAAACCCCAGGGAGCAGTTCTTC,CASSGVNPREQFF
many,-,TRBV6-5,13,TRBJ1-1,TGTGCCAGCAGTCACAACAGGAACACTGAAGCTTTCTTT,CASSHNRNTEAFF
-,-,TRBV20-1,16,TRBJ1-5,TGCAGTGCTAGAGAGGACCGCCAATTTAGCAATCAGCCCCAGCATTTT,CSAREDRQFSNQPQHF
-,-,TRBV12-3/TRBV12-4,15,TRBJ1-3,TGTGCCAGCAACGCTGAAGCAAACTCTGGAAACACCATATATTTT,CASNAEANSGNTIYF
few,TRBD2,TRBV24-1,17,TRBJ2-1,TGTGCCACCAGTGCGCTTTTAACTAGCGGGGACACCAATGAGCAGTTCTTC,CATSALLTSGDTNEQFF
few,-,TRBV14,13,TRBJ1-5,TGTGCCAGCAGCCCAGGGCTCCGGCAGCCCCAGCATTTT,CASSPGLRQPQHF
many,TRBD1,TRBV25-1,16,TRBJ2-1,TGTGCCAGCAGTCCCCGGGACAGGGGGCGCCTTACTGAGCAGTTCTTC,CASSPRDRGRLTEQFF
few,-,TRBV29-1,12,TRBJ2-3,TGCAGCATTTCGTCGCGTCCCGATACGCAGTATTTT,CSISSRPDTQYF
many,TRBD1,TRBV7-6,13,TRBJ1-2,TGTGCCAGCAGCTCTTGGGACAGTCAGGGCTACACCTTC,CASSSWDSQGYTF
-,TRBD1,TRBV7-6,16,TRBJ2-2,TGTGCCAGCAGCCCCCGACAGGGTCGGGACACCGGGGAGCTGTTTTTT,CASSPRQGRDTGELFF
few,-,TRBV2,18,TRBJ2-2,TGTGCCAGCAGTGTTTCGACAGCGATTACTTCGAACACCGGGGAGCTGTTTTTT,CASSVSTAITSNTGELFF
few,-,TRBV14,14,TRBJ1-1,TGTGCCAGCAGTGTCTCAAGTGTGGCCACTGAAGCTTTCTTT,CASSVSSVATEAFF
-,-,TRBV10-3,12,TRBJ2-7,TGTGCCATCAAAGAGGGAGCAGACGAGCAGTACTTC,CAIKEGADEQYF
-,-,TRBV29-1,15,TRBJ2-3,TGCAGCGTTGAAGGGAGGGGGCCAAGCACAGATACGCAGTATTTT,CSVEGRGPSTDTQYF
few,-,TRBV14,15,TRBJ1-2,TGTGCCAGCAGCCACGGACAGCTGCCCCTAGAAGGCTACACCTTC,CASSHGQLPLEGYTF
-,-,TRBV4-3,16,TRBJ2-3,TGCGCCGGCAGCCAAGATCCCGTAGGGTTTACAGATACGCAGTATTTT,CAGSQDPVGFTDTQYF
many,TRBD1,TRBV7-9,13,TRBJ1-4,TGTGCCAGCAGAGACAGGGACAATGAAAAACTGTTTTTT,CASRDRDNEKLFF
-,TRBD2,TRBV29-1,16,TRBJ2-3,TGCAGCGTTGAAGATCCTAGCGGGGGGGCCGCAGATACGCAGTATTTT,CSVEDPSGGAADTQYF
-,TRBD1,TRBV14,17,TRBJ2-2,TGTGCCAGCAGCCAATATAAGACAGGGCCAAACACCGGGGAGCTGTTTTTT,CASSQYKTGPNTGELFF
many,-,TRBV7-2,16,TRBJ1-5,TGTGCCAGCAGCTTGGGACATACCTTAAGCAATCAGCCCCAGCATTTT,CASSLGHTLSNQPQHF
many,TRBD2,TRBV7-2,15,TRBJ2-3,TGTGCCAGCAGATACACTAGCGGCTTAGGGGATACGCAGTATTTT,CASRYTSGLGDTQYF
-,-,TRBV7-2,17,TRBJ2-3,TGTGCCAGCAGCCTTACATCCGGGGTTTATAGCACAGATACGCAGTATTTT,CASSLTSGVYSTDTQYF
many,-,TRBV6-2/TRBV6-3,15,TRBJ2-2,TGTGCCAGCAGAATTGGGCGGACGAACACCGGGGAGCTGTTTTTT,CASRIGRTNTGELFF
-,-,TRBV6-1,15,TRBJ2-7,TGTGCCAGCAGCCTCGGCCAGGGAACAACCTACGAGCAGTACTTC,CASSLGQGTTYEQYF
many,-,TRBV7-2,15,TRBJ2-1,TGTGCCAGCAGCCCAGCTCTCAGCTCCTACAATGAGCAGTTCTTC,CASSPALSSYNEQFF
many,-,TRBV7-2,15,TRBJ1-4,TGTGCCAGCAGCTTAGACTGGGACGGCTATGAAAAACTGTTTTTT,CASSLDWDGYEKLFF
few,TRBD2,TRBV4-1,15,TRBJ2-1,TGCGCCAGCAGCCAAATAGCGGGGGGGCGAAATGAGCAGTTCTTC,CASSQIAGGRNEQFF
few,TRBD1,TRBV20-1,13,TRBJ1-5,TGCAGTGCCCTTGACAGGGACCCTCAGCCCCAGCATTTT,CSALDRDPQPQHF
-,TRBD1,TRBV10-1,15,TRBJ2-1,TGCGCCAGCAGTGATATGGGACAGGGCAACAATGAGCAGTTCTTC,CASSDMGQGNNEQFF
-,TRBD2,TRBV7-2,16,TRBJ2-5,TGTGCCAGCAGCCCCCCCTTAGCGGGGACCCAAGAGACCCAGTACTTC,CASSPPLAGTQETQYF
-,-,TRBV7-1,15,TRBJ2-2,TGTGCCACCCTCTTCCCCCGGCTGAACACCGGGGAGCTGTTTTTT,CATLFPRLNTGELFF
-,TRBD2,TRBV6-6,13,TRBJ2-7,TGTGCCAGCAGAACTAAGGGACTATACGAGCAGTACTTC,CASRTKGLYEQYF
-,TRBD1,TRBV14,16,TRBJ2-5,TGTGCCAGCAGCCAAGAGCAGGGGGCCCCCCAAGAGACCCAGTACTTC,CASSQEQGAPQETQYF
few,-,TRBV25-1,15,TRBJ1-4,TGTGCCAGCAGCCACCCAAGGCAGCCTTTTGAAAAACTGTTTTTT,CASSHPRQPFEKLFF
few,TRBD1,TRBV5-6,14,TRBJ1-6,TGTGCCAGCAGCCCGGGACAGGGTAATTCACCCCTCCACTTT,CASSPGQGNSPLHF
few,TRBD1,TRBV28,18,TRBJ2-5,TGTGCCAGCAGGGGGACCCAGACAGGGGAGGTTGTTCAAGAGACCCAGTACTTC,CASRGTQTGEVVQETQYF
few,-,TRBV29-1,14,TRBJ2-2,TGCAGCGCTCCCCGAAGCGCGAACACCGGGGAGCTGTTTTTT,CSAPRSANTGELFF
few,TRBD1,TRBV6-2/TRBV6-3,14,TRBJ2-5,TGTGCCAGCAGCTGGACAGGTGATGGCGAGACCCAGTACTTC,CASSWTGDGETQYF
-,-,TRBV10-2,14,TRBJ2-1,TGCGCCAGCAGTGAGCCGGTCCCTTACAATGAGCAGTTCTTC,CASSEPVPYNEQFF
few,TRBD2,TRBV4-2,22,TRBJ2-7,TGTGCCAGCAGCCAAGATCGGGCGGGGAAAGCGGGGGGCCTCTCCTACTTATACGAGCAGTACTTC,CASSQDRAGKAGGLSYLYEQYF
-,-,TRBV7-9,14,TRBJ2-5,TGTGCCAGCACCATGGGAAGGGAACAAGAGACCCAGTACTTC,CASTMGREQETQYF
few,TRBD1,TRBV28,18,TRBJ1-1,TGTGCCAGCAGTACTCCCGGGACAGGATACACTGGCCGTATCCCGGCTTTCTTT,CASSTPGTGYTGRIPAFF
-,-,TRBV14,17,TRBJ1-4,TGTGCCAGCAGCCAAGTAAGACTCTTTGGGACTAATGAAAAACTGTTTTTT,CASSQVRLFGTNEKLFF
few,-,TRBV20-1,15,TRBJ1-5,TGCAGTGCTATAGGCCGGGACACCCTGTCACAGCCCCAGCATTTT,CSAIGRDTLSQPQHF
-,-,TRBV7-3,15,TRBJ2-1,TGTGCCAGCAGCCACCAGGGAATGCCCTACAATGAGCAGTTCTTC,CASSHQGMPYNEQFF
-,TRBD2,TRBV6-2/TRBV6-3,14,TRBJ2-1,TGTGCCAGCAGTTACGTCAGCGGGGGTGGAGAGCAGTTCTTC,CASSYVSGGGEQFF